A selection of T cell receptor beta chains follows, all from one sample in a study of blood T cell repertoires in COVID-19. Sequencing used immunoSEQ multiplex PCR; TCRdb keeps in-frame clones, though not all of them. The sample includes about 110,000 clones, roughly 83% of them seen just once. The sequenced material came from peripheral blood. The receptors come from a woman aged 60-75 years with acute or convalescent COVID-19. The CDR3 runs from the conserved cysteine through the conserved F or W. The D gene is left open where the match is weak. Clone size is given for some rows only: seen once, a few or many times, or a class if the clone is expanded.

d_call: TRBD1
v_call: TRBV2
j_call: TRBJ1-1
clone_size: -
cdr3_aa: CASSLQGRNTEAFF
cdr3_nt: TGTGCCAGCAGTTTACAGGGGCGGAACACTGAAGCTTTCTTT

d_call: TRBD1
v_call: TRBV2
j_call: TRBJ1-1
clone_size: -
cdr3_aa: CASSEHGDRSNTEAFF
cdr3_nt: TGTGCCAGCAGTGAGCACGGGGACAGATCGAACACTGAAGCTTTCTTT

d_call: TRBD1
v_call: TRBV14
j_call: TRBJ2-3
clone_size: once
cdr3_aa: CASSQNRGFTDTQYF
cdr3_nt: TGTGCCAGCAGCCAAAACAGGGGTTTCACAGATACGCAGTATTTT

d_call: -
v_call: TRBV14
j_call: TRBJ1-6
clone_size: few
cdr3_aa: CASSQVSGGGGSPLHF
cdr3_nt: TGTGCCAGCAGCCAAGTTTCGGGTGGAGGAGGGTCACCCCTCCACTTT

d_call: TRBD1
v_call: TRBV5-6
j_call: TRBJ1-1
clone_size: -
cdr3_aa: CASSIRGRTEAFF
cdr3_nt: TGTGCCAGCAGCATCAGGGGGCGAACTGAAGCTTTCTTT

d_call: TRBD1
v_call: TRBV28
j_call: TRBJ1-5
clone_size: -
cdr3_aa: CASSSGQGSQPQHF
cdr3_nt: TGTGCCAGCAGCTCGGGACAGGGGAGCCAGCCCCAGCATTTT

d_call: -
v_call: TRBV6-1
j_call: TRBJ1-2
clone_size: few
cdr3_aa: CASSEQTNYGYTF
cdr3_nt: TGTGCCAGCAGTGAACAGACTAACTATGGCTACACCTTC

d_call: -
v_call: TRBV18
j_call: TRBJ1-2
clone_size: once
cdr3_aa: CASSPQDRHGYTF
cdr3_nt: TGTGCCAGCTCACCACAGGACAGACATGGCTACACCTTC

d_call: -
v_call: TRBV28
j_call: TRBJ2-1
clone_size: -
cdr3_aa: CASRTTGKSEQFF
cdr3_nt: TGTGCCAGCAGAACCACAGGGAAGTCTGAGCAGTTCTTC

d_call: -
v_call: TRBV30
j_call: TRBJ1-1
clone_size: few
cdr3_aa: CAWLLERKAEAFF
cdr3_nt: TGTGCCTGGCTCCTTGAGAGGAAGGCTGAAGCTTTCTTT

d_call: -
v_call: TRBV5-1
j_call: TRBJ2-2
clone_size: -
cdr3_aa: CASDTRAGTGELFF
cdr3_nt: TGCGCCAGCGACACACGGGCGGGCACCGGGGAGCTGTTTTTT

d_call: TRBD1
v_call: TRBV7-2
j_call: TRBJ1-4
clone_size: once
cdr3_aa: CASSFGTGRFTNEKLFF
cdr3_nt: TGTGCCAGCAGCTTCGGGACAGGGAGGTTCACTAATGAAAAACTGTTTTTT

d_call: TRBD2
v_call: TRBV6-4
j_call: TRBJ2-3
clone_size: few
cdr3_aa: CASSDSASGGDTQYF
cdr3_nt: TGTGCCAGCTCTGACTCGGCTAGCGGGGGAGATACGCAGTATTTT

d_call: -
v_call: TRBV29-1
j_call: TRBJ2-1
clone_size: -
cdr3_aa: CSVETSPRYNEQFF
cdr3_nt: TGCAGCGTTGAAACTAGTCCCCGCTACAATGAGCAGTTCTTC